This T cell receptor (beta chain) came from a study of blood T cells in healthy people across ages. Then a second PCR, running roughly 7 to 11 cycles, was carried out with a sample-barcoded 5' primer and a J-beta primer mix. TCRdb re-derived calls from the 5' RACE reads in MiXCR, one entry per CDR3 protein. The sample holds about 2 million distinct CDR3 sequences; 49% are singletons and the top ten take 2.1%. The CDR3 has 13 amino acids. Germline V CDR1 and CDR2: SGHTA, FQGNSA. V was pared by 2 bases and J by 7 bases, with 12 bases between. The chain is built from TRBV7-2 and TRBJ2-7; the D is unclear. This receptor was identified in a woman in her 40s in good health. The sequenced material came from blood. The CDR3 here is CASSLTFLLEQYF. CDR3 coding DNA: TGTGCCAGCAGCTTAACCTTCTTGTTAGAGCAGTACTTC.